This TCR beta chain was sequenced in a study of cytomegalovirus exposure and HLA in healthy donors. On the study more broadly: Falling in the Caucasian-associated ancestry cluster were about 82% of 398 genotyped donors.

The V end was cut by 4 bases, the J end by 0 bases, with 14 bases between. Germline V CDR1 and CDR2: SGHRS, YFSETQ. The CDR3 consists of 15 residues. PCR employed 60 Vbeta and 13 Jbeta primers. The protocol was immunoSEQ multiplex PCR, while the TCRdb copy is restricted to in-frame clones and leaves out a portion. The repertoire holds 200,000 to 250,000 clones, with roughly 80% as singletons. As concerns this clone: The sample carries other DNA sequences with the same CDR3.

The source material was PBMCs. The rearrangement joins TRBV5-1 to TRBJ2-7, with D tentatively TRBD1 (5 bases). The clonotype comes from a man aged 45 to 65 in good health and CMV-seronegative. In nucleotides, the CDR3 is TGCGCCAGCAGCCTGATGACAGCCTTCTCCTACGAGCAGTACTTC. This sequence encodes CASSLMTAFSYEQYF.